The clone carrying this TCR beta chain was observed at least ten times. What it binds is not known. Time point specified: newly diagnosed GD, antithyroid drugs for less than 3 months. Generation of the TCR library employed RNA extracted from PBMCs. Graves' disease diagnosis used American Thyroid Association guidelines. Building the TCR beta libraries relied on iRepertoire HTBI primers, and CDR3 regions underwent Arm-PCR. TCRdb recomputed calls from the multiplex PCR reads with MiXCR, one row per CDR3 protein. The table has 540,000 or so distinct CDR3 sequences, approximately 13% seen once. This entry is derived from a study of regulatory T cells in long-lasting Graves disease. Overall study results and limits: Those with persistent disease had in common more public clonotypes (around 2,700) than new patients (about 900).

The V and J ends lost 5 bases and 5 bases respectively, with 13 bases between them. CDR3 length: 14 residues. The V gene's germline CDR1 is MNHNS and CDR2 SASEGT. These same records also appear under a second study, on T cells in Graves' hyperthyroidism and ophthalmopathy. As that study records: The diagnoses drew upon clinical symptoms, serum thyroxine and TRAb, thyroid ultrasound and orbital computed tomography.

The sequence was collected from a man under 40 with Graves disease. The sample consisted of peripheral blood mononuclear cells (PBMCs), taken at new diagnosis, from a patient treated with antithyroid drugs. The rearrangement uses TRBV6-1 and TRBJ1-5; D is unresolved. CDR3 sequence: CASSTLTADQPQHF. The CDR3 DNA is TGTGCCAGCAGTACTCTTACGGCTGATCAGCCCCAGCATTTT.